The 24 T cell receptor beta chains below all came from one sample that was sequenced in a study of cytomegalovirus exposure and HLA in healthy donors. The PCR ran on 60 Vbeta and 13 Jbeta primers. Data came from immunoSEQ multiplex PCR; TCRdb stores just in-frame clones and leaves some out. The data show roughly 48,000 clones, with about three quarters seen just once and around 3.1% held by the top ten. The specimen was PBMCs. The origin of the receptors is a man aged 18-30 years in good health and CMV-seronegative.

V is TRBV29-1 and J is TRBJ2-1; 11 nucleotides match TRBD2. The V gene end was trimmed by 6 bases and the J gene end by 7 bases; junction bases not matched to a gene: 8. Germline V lookup: CDR1 SQVTM, CDR2 ANQGSEA. This CDR3 has 14 residues. The CDR3 DNA is TGCAGCGTGTCCTTAGGACTAGCGGGTAATGAGCAGTTCTTC. It codes for CSVSLGLAGNEQFF.

This clone appeared a single time. The chain links TRBV28 to TRBJ1-3; D unresolved. CDR3 length: 16 amino acids. V lost 6 bases and J lost 4, with 19 bases in between. Germline V gives CDR1 MDHEN, CDR2 SYDVKM. The chain's CDR3 is CASRPRGGAGGNTIYF. The CDR3 DNA reads as TGTGCCAGCAGACCACGAGGAGGAGCGGGGGGAAACACCATATATTTT.

The chain joins TRBV6-5 to TRBJ2-7; TRBD2 might be the D (6 bases). The germline V and J ends were trimmed by 0 bases and 0 bases, with 6 bases remaining between them. Per germline, CDR1 MNHEY and CDR2 SVGAGI. The CDR3 covers 14 residues. Here the CDR3 DNA reads TGTGCCAGCAGTTACTCTAGCGGCTCCTACGAGCAGTACTTC. Translation: CASSYSSGSYEQYF.

This sequence joins TRBV29-1 and TRBJ2-1, with 8 positions matching TRBD1. CDR3 length: 13 residues. V lost 4 bases, J lost 9 bases, and 8 bases stayed unmatched. Germline CDR1 is SQVTM and CDR2 is ANQGSEA. The CDR3 DNA is TGCAGCGTTGGAGGACAGGGTCGGGCTGAGCAGTTCTTC. As protein: CSVGGQGRAEQFF.

This chain uses TRBV7-6 with TRBJ1-1; D unresolved. This CDR3 is built from 14 residues. From germline, CDR1 is SGHVS and CDR2 FNYEAQ. V lost 2 bases, J lost 3 bases, and 10 bases lay in between. The CDR3 DNA reads as TGTGCCAGCAGCTTAAGAGGTGGAGACACTGAAGCTTTCTTT. It translates to CASSLRGGDTEAFF.

This sequence joins TRBV10-2 and TRBJ1-5, with D hard to call. V was cut by 8 bases and J by 4 bases, with 18 bases left in between. Looked up from germline, CDR1 is WSHSY and CDR2 is SAAADI. The length of the CDR3 is 15 residues. The CDR3 bases are TGCGCCAGCTCCCTCGGTACCTCCCTAAATCAGCCCCAGCATTTT. Its translation: CASSLGTSLNQPQHF.

CDR3 in amino acids: CAISDPMTSVYEQYF. The CDR3 coding sequence is TGTGCCATCAGTGACCCTATGACTAGCGTCTACGAGCAGTACTTC. V is TRBV10-3 and J is TRBJ2-7, with 8 bases identical to TRBD2. V lost 3 bases to trimming and J lost 3 bases; unmatched junction nucleotides: 7. CDR1 and CDR2 from the germline V gene are ENHRY and SYGVKD. The CDR3 length is 15 residues.

CDR3 sequence: CAWSIGGVGQPQHF. The CDR3, as DNA: TGTGCCTGGAGTATCGGAGGGGTTGGGCAGCCCCAGCATTTT. The chain uses TRBV30 and TRBJ1-5, with D perhaps matching TRBD1 (5 bases). The germline V gene has CDR1 GTSNPN and CDR2 SVGIG (reference sequence). Trimming removed 2 bases from V and 7 bases from J, with 15 bases in between. The CDR3 has 14 residues.

This clone turned up a few times. The chain carries TRBV10-3 and TRBJ2-3, with a possible D match to TRBD2 (6 bases). Trimming stripped 3 bases from V and 1 base from J, with 14 bases between. The CDR3 is 16 residues long. Germline values: CDR1 ENHRY, CDR2 SYGVKD. The CDR3 DNA is TGTGCCATCAGTGACTCTCGAGGCGGGGGCACAGATACGCAGTATTTT. The encoded protein is CAISDSRGGGTDTQYF.

The chain carries TRBV6-5 and TRBJ2-5; unclear D gene. The germline V gene has CDR1 MNHEY and CDR2 SVGAGI. The CDR3 has 13 residues. The germline V and J ends were trimmed by 5 bases and 7 bases, with 14 bases remaining between them. In DNA form, the CDR3 reads TGTGCCAGCAGTCCTCAAATGTTGGCGACCCAGTACTTC. Amino acids: CASSPQMLATQYF.

The gene calls are TRBV10-3 and TRBJ2-3; TRBD1 agrees at 7 bases. Germline V CDR1 and CDR2: ENHRY, SYGVKD. V trimming: 10 bases; J trimming: 0 bases; junction bases outside the gene matches: 7. The length of the CDR3 is 14 residues. The DNA of the CDR3 is TGTGCCAACAGGGGTGGGGCGAGCACAGATACGCAGTATTTT. As protein: CANRGGASTDTQYF.

The V call is TRBV29-1, the J call TRBJ2-2, with D possibly being TRBD2 (5 bases). Germline V gene lookup returns CDR1 SQVTM and CDR2 ANQGSEA. The CDR3 is 13 residues long. V was clipped by 7 bases and J by 2 bases, with 11 bases between them. The DNA of the CDR3 is TGCAGCGGGTTGGGGAGTAACACCGGGGAGCTGTTTTTT. Its translation: CSGLGSNTGELFF.

This clone turned up a few times. The genes are TRBV5-1 and TRBJ2-7, with 7 nucleotides matching TRBD1. From germline, CDR1 is SGHRS and CDR2 YFSETQ. Trimming removed 0 bases from V and 3 bases from J; junction bases left unmatched: 9. CDR3 size: 16 residues. For the CDR3, the DNA is TGCGCCAGCAGCTTGGGGCACAGGGGTGGGGGCTACGAGCAGTACTTC. This gives the protein CASSLGHRGGGYEQYF.

J is TRBJ2-2 and V is TRBV2; tentatively, D is TRBD2 (5 bases). With 4 bases removed from V and 4 bases from J, the gap between germline ends came to 13 bases. Germline-derived CDR1 and CDR2 are SNHLY and FYNNEI. This CDR3 region has 15 residues. CDR3 in DNA: TGTGCCAGCAGTGTCCCAGCGGACCCCACCGGGGAGCTGTTTTTT. It is translated as CASSVPADPTGELFF.

The V and J genes are TRBV6-5 and TRBJ2-7, with unresolved D. The V gene's germline CDR1 is MNHEY and CDR2 SVGAGI. The CDR3 covers 12 residues. V was cut by 2 bases and J by 4 bases, with 6 bases left in between. The CDR3: CASSYGRYEQYF. DNA of the CDR3: TGTGCCAGCAGTTACGGCCGATACGAGCAGTACTTC.

The chain uses TRBV30 and TRBJ1-1, with 7 bases matching TRBD1. CDR3 length: 13 residues. Trimming at V came to 5 bases and at J to 5 bases, leaving 8 bases not matched to a gene. Germline CDR1 and CDR2: GTSNPN and SVGIG (reference sequence). In DNA form, the CDR3 reads TGTGCCTGGGACAGGGAGTCGAGGACTGAAGCTTTCTTT. Translating gives CAWDRESRTEAFF. The full variable domain, completed using reference TRBV30 and TRBJ1-1, is SQTIHQWPATLVQPVGSPLSLECTVEGTSNPNLYWYRQAAGRGLQLLFYSVGIGQISSEVPQNLSASRPQDRQFILSSKKLLLSDSGFYLCAWDRESRTEAFFGQGTRLTVV.

The V and J genes are TRBV6-5 and TRBJ2-7; 10 bases line up with TRBD1. Losses at the gene ends were 0 bases for V and 7 bases for J; bases not matched to a gene: 6. The CDR3 is 15 residues long. Germline V gene sequence: CDR1 MNHEY, CDR2 SVGAGI. The CDR3 region is CASSYSRDRGREQYF. The CDR3 region has the DNA TGTGCCAGCAGTTACTCCCGGGACAGGGGTAGGGAGCAGTACTTC.

V gene TRBV19 combines with J gene TRBJ2-2; perhaps TRBD2 as D (5 bases). The V gene's germline CDR1 is LNHDA and CDR2 SQIVND (reference sequence). The CDR3 has 13 amino acids. Trimming took off 6 bases at V and 3 bases at J, with 8 bases between the two ends. The CDR3: CASSGMYTGELFF. The CDR3 nucleotides are TGTGCCAGTAGCGGGATGTACACCGGGGAGCTGTTTTTT.

This rearrangement joins TRBV7-9 to TRBJ2-1, with 9 bases that match TRBD2. The CDR3 has 14 amino acids. The V and J ends lost 5 bases and 10 bases, in that order; junction bases with no gene match: 9. Per the germline V gene, CDR1 is SEHNR and CDR2 is FQNEAQ (reference sequence). CDR3 bases: TGTGCCAGCAGCCCAGTAGCGGGGGCCGCGGAGCAGTTCTTC. It is translated as CASSPVAGAAEQFF. The full variable domain, completed using reference TRBV7-9 and TRBJ2-1, is DTGVSQNPRHKITKRGQNVTFRCDPISEHNRLYWYRQTLGQGPEFLTYFQNEAQLEKSRLLSDRFSAERPKGSFSTLEIQRTEQGDSAMYLCASSPVAGAAEQFFGPGTRLTVL.

The chain is built from TRBV2 and TRBJ1-4; no reliable D call. The V and J ends lost 3 bases and 8 bases respectively, with 10 bases between them. The germline V gene has CDR1 SNHLY and CDR2 FYNNEI. The CDR3 covers 13 residues. The CDR3: CASSEENTEKLFF. The CDR3 coding sequence is TGTGCCAGCAGTGAGGAGAACACCGAAAAACTGTTTTTT.

This sequence joins TRBV4-1 and TRBJ2-7, with D possibly matching TRBD1 (5 bases). The CDR3 loop spans 18 amino acids. Germline V lookup: CDR1 MGHRA, CDR2 YSYEKL. The V gene lost 0 bases and the J gene lost 0 bases, with 18 bases spanning the gap. DNA of the CDR3: TGCGCCAGCAGCCAAGATCTGACAGCCATCCAGAGCTCCTACGAGCAGTACTTC. Protein: CASSQDLTAIQSSYEQYF.

The gene calls are TRBV18 and TRBJ2-5; the match to TRBD2 covers 10 bases. The V gene end was trimmed by 3 bases and the J gene end by 3 bases; junction bases not matched to a gene: 4. CDR3 length: 15 residues. CDR1 is KGHSH and CDR2 is LQKENI in the germline V gene. This chain's CDR3 is CASSPLAGVEETQYF. The CDR3, as DNA: TGTGCCAGCTCACCGCTAGCGGGAGTTGAAGAGACCCAGTACTTC.

This sequence joins TRBV2 and TRBJ2-3; D perhaps matches TRBD2 (6 bases). The CDR3 is made up of 15 amino acids. Trimming took 3 bases from V and 6 from J, leaving 16 bases between them. Germline V gene lookup returns CDR1 SNHLY and CDR2 FYNNEI. DNA for the CDR3: TGTGCCAGCAGTGATCTTGGAGGGGTAGTGGATACGCAGTATTTT. Its protein product is CASSDLGGVVDTQYF.

The chain links TRBV28 to TRBJ2-1, with a weak D call TRBD1 (6 bases). Germline CDR1 reads MDHEN; CDR2 reads SYDVKM. Trimming removed 5 bases from V and 7 bases from J, with 15 bases in between. This CDR3 region has 14 residues. The CDR3 DNA sequence: TGTGCCAGCAGTCCCCTGAACAGGGTGAATGAGCAGTTCTTC. Amino acids: CASSPLNRVNEQFF.